This T cell receptor (beta chain) was obtained from a study of cytomegalovirus exposure and HLA in healthy donors. V lost 6 bases, J lost 7 bases, and 13 bases lay in between. The CDR3 totals 14 residues. CDR1 and CDR2 (germline): MNHNY, SVGAGI (reference sequence). 60 Vbeta and 13 Jbeta primers were used in PCR. Assay: immunoSEQ multiplex PCR; the TCRdb copy retains only in-frame clones and omits some. Among 110,000 to 150,000 clones listed, 70% to 75% were seen once. This clone has more than one count but fewer than ten. The sequence derives from a woman between 25 and 40 years old in good health and CMV-seronegative. The V gene is TRBV6-6, the J gene TRBJ1-6; D is perhaps TRBD1 (6 bases). The specimen was PBMCs. CDR3 sequence reads: CASRIGQRNSPLHF. The DNA for the CDR3 is TGTGCCAGCAGGATCGGACAGAGGAATTCACCCCTCCACTTT.